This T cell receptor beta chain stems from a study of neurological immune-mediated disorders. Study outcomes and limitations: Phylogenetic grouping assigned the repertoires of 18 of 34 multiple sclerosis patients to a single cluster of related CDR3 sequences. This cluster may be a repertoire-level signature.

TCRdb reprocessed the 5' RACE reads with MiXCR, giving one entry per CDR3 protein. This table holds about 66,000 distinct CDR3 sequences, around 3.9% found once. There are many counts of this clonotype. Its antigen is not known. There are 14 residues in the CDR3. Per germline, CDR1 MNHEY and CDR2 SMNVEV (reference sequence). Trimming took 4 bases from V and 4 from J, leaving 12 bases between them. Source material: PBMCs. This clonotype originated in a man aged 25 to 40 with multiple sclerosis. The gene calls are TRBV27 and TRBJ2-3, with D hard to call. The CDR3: CASSSPKLSDTQYF. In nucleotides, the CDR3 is TGTGCCAGCAGTTCCCCTAAACTCTCAGATACGCAGTATTTT.